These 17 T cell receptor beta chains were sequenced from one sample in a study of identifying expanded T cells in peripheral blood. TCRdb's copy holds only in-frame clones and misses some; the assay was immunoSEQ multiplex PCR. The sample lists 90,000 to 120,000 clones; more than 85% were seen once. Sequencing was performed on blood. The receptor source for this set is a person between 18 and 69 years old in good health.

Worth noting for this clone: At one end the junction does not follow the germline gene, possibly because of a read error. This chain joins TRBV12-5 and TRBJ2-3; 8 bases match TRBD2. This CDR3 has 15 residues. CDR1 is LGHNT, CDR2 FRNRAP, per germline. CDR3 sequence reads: CASGLVRTSIDTQYF. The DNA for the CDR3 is TGTGCTAGTGGTTTGGTACGGACTAGCATAGATACGCAGTATTTT.

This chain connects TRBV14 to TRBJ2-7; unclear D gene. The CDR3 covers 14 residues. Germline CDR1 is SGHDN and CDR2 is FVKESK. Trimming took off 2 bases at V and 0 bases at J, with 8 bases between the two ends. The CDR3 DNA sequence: TGTGCCAGCAGCCAACTTAGGAGCTCCTACGAGCAGTACTTC. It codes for CASSQLRSSYEQYF. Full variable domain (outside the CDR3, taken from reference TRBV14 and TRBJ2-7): EAGVTQFPSHSVIEKGQTVTLRCDPISGHDNLYWYRRVMGKEIKFLLHFVKESKQDESGMPNNRFLAERTGGTYSTLKVQPAELEDSGVYFCASSQLRSSYEQYFGPGTRLTVT.

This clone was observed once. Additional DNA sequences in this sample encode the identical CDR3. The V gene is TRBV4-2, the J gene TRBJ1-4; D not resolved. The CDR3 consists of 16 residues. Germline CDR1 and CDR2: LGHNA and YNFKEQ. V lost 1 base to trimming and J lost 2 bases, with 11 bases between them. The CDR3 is CASSQGNQDTNEKLFF. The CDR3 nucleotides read TGTGCCAGCAGCCAAGGGAATCAAGACACTAATGAAAAACTGTTTTTT.

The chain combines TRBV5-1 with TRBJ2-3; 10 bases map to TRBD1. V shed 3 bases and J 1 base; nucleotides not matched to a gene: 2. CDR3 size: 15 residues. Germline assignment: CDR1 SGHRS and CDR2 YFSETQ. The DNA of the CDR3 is TGCGCCAGCAGCTCCGGGACAGGGGGCACAGATACGCAGTATTTT. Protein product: CASSSGTGGTDTQYF.

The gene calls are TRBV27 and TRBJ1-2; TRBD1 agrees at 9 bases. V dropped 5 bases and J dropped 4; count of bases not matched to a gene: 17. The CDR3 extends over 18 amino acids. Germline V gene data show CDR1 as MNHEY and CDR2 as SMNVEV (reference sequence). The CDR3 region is CASSHLPQTGQGPYGYTF. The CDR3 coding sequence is TGTGCCAGCAGTCATCTGCCCCAAACGGGACAGGGTCCCTATGGCTACACCTTC.

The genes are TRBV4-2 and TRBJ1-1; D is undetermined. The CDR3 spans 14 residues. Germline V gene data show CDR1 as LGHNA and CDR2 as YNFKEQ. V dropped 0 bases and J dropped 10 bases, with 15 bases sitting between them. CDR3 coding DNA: TGTGCCAGCAGCCAAGATACGGGAGAATGGGCAGCTTTCTTT. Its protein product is CASSQDTGEWAAFF.

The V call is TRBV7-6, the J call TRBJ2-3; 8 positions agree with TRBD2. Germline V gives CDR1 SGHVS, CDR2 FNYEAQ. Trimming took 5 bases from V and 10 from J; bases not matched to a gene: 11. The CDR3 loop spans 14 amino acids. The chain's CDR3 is CASSEAGARGAQYF. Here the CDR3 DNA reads TGTGCCAGCAGCGAAGCGGGGGCCCGAGGGGCGCAGTATTTT.

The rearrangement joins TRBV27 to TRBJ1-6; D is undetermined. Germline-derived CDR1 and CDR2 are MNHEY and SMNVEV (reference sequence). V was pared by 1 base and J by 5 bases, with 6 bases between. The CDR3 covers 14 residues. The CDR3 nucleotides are TGTGCCAGCAGTTTATACAGCAATAATTCACCCCTCCACTTT. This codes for CASSLYSNNSPLHF.

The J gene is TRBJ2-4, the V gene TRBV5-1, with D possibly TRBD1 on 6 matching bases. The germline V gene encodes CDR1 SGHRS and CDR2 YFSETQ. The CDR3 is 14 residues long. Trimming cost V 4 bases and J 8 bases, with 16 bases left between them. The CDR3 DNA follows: TGCGCCAGCAGCCCGGAGTACAGGGTGGACATTCAGTACTTC. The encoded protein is CASSPEYRVDIQYF.

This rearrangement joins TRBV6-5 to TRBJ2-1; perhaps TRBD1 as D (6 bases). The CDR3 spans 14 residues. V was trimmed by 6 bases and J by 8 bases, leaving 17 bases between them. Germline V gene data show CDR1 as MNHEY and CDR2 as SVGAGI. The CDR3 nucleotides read TGTGCCAGCAGACCGGGACACTTTGGGTATGAGCAGTTCTTC. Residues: CASRPGHFGYEQFF.

The DNA of the CDR3 is TGTGCCAGCAGCAAAGCCGACAGGAAGGCTAACTATGGCTACACCTTC. Its protein product is CASSKADRKANYGYTF. The rearrangement joins TRBV5-4 to TRBJ1-2; a weak D match, TRBD1 (6 bases). Germline V gene sequence: CDR1 SGHNT, CDR2 YYREEE (reference sequence). The length of the CDR3 is 16 residues. V lost 4 bases and J 0 bases, leaving 16 bases between the germline ends.

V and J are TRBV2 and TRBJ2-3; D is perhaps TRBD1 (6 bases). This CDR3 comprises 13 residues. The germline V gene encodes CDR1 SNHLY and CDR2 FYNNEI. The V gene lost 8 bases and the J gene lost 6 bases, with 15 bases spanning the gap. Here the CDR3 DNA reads TGTGCCAGCTGGGTGGGGGCCGGGGATACGCAGTATTTT. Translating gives CASWVGAGDTQYF.

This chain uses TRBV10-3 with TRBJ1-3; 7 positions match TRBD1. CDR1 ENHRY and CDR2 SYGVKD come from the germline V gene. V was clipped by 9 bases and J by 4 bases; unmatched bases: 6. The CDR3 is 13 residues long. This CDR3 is CAIQGLAGNTIYF. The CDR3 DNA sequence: TGTGCCATACAGGGGTTAGCCGGAAACACCATATATTTT.

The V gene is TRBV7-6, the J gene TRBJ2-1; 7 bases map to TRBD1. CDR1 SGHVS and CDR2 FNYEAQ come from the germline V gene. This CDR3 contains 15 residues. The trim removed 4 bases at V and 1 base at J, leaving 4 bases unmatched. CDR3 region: CASSWTTGSYNEQFF. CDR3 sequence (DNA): TGTGCCAGCAGCTGGACGACAGGGTCCTACAATGAGCAGTTCTTC.

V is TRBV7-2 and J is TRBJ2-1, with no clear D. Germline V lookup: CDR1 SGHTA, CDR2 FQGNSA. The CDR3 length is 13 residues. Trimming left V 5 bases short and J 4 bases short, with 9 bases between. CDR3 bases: TGTGCCAGCAGCCCCTCTTTATACAATGAGCAGTTCTTC. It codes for CASSPSLYNEQFF. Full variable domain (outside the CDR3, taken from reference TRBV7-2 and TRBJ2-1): GAGVSQSPSNKVTEKGKDVELRCDPISGHTALYWYRQSLGQGLEFLIYFQGNSAPDKSGLPSDRFSAERTGGSVSTLTIQRTQQEDSAVYLCASSPSLYNEQFFGPGTRLTVL.

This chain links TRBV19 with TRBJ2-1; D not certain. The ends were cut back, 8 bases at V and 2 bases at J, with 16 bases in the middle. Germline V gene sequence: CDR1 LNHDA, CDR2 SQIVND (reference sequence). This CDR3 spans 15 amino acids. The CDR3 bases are TGTGCCAGTCGCTTGACTTCTTTAACCTACAATGAGCAGTTCTTC. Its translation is CASRLTSLTYNEQFF.

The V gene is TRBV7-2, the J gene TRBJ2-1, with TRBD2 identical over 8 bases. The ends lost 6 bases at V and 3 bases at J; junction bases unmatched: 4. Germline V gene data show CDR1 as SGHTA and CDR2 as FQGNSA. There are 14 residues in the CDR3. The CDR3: CASRSAGDYNEQFF. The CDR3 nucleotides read TGTGCCAGCAGGTCAGCGGGGGACTACAATGAGCAGTTCTTC.